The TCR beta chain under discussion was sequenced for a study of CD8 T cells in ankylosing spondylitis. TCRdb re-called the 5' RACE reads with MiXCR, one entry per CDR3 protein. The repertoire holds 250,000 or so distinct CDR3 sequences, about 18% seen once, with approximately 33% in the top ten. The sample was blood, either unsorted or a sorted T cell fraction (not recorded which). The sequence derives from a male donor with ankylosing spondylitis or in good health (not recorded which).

This CDR3 reads CASSQEPLAGGTDTQYF. CDR3 DNA: TGCGCCAGCAGCCAAGAGCCACTAGCGGGGGGCACAGATACGCAGTATTTT. The rearrangement links TRBV4-1 to TRBJ2-3, with TRBD2 identical over 11 bases. CDR3 length: 17 amino acids. The V segment lost 0 bases and the J segment 1 base; nucleotides outside the gene matches: 3. Germline V CDR1 and CDR2: MGHRA, YSYEKL.